Following are 32 T cell receptor beta chains from one sample sequenced in a study of blood T cell repertoires in COVID-19. Some clones are missing from TCRdb's copy, which holds only in-frame ones; the method was immunoSEQ multiplex PCR. The table includes 200,000 to 250,000 clones, approximately 81% detected once. The sequenced sample consisted of PBMCs or T cells enriched from blood (not recorded which). The receptors come from a woman aged 50 to 60 with acute COVID-19.

This chain connects TRBV7-2 to TRBJ2-2; 10 bases agree with TRBD1. The germline gives CDR1 SGHTA, CDR2 FQGNSA. J gave up 6 bases and V 8 bases, and 6 bases lay outside the gene matches. This CDR3 region has 14 residues. The CDR3 bases are TGTGCCAGCCGGGACAGGGGCGTCGCCGGGGAGCTGTTTTTT. Translated, it gives CASRDRGVAGELFF. Together with reference TRBV7-2 and TRBJ2-2, the CDR3 gives the full variable domain: GAGVSQSPSNKVTEKGKDVELRCDPISGHTALYWYRQSLGQGLEFLIYFQGNSAPDKSGLPSDRFSAERTGGSVSTLTIQRTQQEDSAVYLCASRDRGVAGELFFGEGSRLTVL.

The chain links TRBV18 to TRBJ2-2; a possible D gene is TRBD1 (5 bases). Trimming removed 0 bases at V and 3 bases at J, with 5 bases between. The CDR3 is 14 amino acids. Germline V gives CDR1 KGHSH, CDR2 LQKENI. CDR3 residues: CASSPPRDTGELFF. CDR3 DNA: TGTGCCAGCTCACCACCCAGGGACACCGGGGAGCTGTTTTTT.

There are a few counts of this clone. The chain joins TRBV5-1 to TRBJ1-3; a weak D match, TRBD1 (6 bases). There are 15 residues in the CDR3. CDR1 and CDR2 (germline): SGHRS, YFSETQ. V lost 4 bases and J lost 6, with 17 bases in between. Here the CDR3 DNA reads TGCGCCAGCAGCATTTCAGGGGATCCGGAAAACACCATATATTTT. Translating gives CASSISGDPENTIYF.

The chain links TRBV7-2 to TRBJ1-1; D is undetermined. Trimming removed 1 base from V and 6 bases from J, with 9 bases in between. The CDR3 has 13 amino acids. Germline CDR1 reads SGHTA; CDR2 reads FQGNSA. The CDR3, as DNA: TGTGCCAGCAGCTTAGGGATCCGGGCTGAAGCTTTCTTT. This translates into CASSLGIRAEAFF.

The CDR3 DNA reads as TGTGCCAGCAGCCCTCGCGGTAGCGGGGGGGTAAATGAGCAGTTCTTC. Translated, it gives CASSPRGSGGVNEQFF. The gene calls are TRBV9 and TRBJ2-1; the match to TRBD2 covers 11 bases. After removal of 4 bases from V and 7 bases from J, the junction contained 10 bases not matched to a gene. This CDR3 is 16 amino acids long. The V gene's germline CDR1 is SGDLS and CDR2 YYNGEE.

The chain couples TRBV5-1 to TRBJ1-6; 10 bases align to TRBD1. The germline CDR1 and CDR2 sequences are SGHRS and YFSETQ. V gave up 4 bases and J gave up 7 bases; unmatched junction bases: 5. This CDR3 region has 15 residues. The CDR3 sequence: CASSTQGQGNSPLHF. In DNA form, the CDR3 reads TGCGCCAGCAGCACCCAGGGACAGGGGAATTCACCCCTCCACTTT.

The V gene is TRBV7-2, the J gene TRBJ2-7, with 10 bases fitting TRBD1. V lost 4 bases, J lost 5 bases, and 8 bases stayed unmatched. This CDR3 contains 15 residues. Germline lookup yields CDR1 SGHTA and CDR2 FQGNSA. The CDR3 loop reads CASSSHRDRGNEQYF. In nucleotides, the CDR3 is TGTGCCAGCAGCTCCCACCGGGACAGGGGAAACGAGCAGTACTTC.

The gene calls are TRBV29-1 and TRBJ1-2; no definite D call. The V end lost 7 bases, the J end lost 3 bases, and 12 bases lay between the germline ends. The CDR3 has 12 residues. In germline, CDR1 is SQVTM, CDR2 ANQGSEA. The CDR3 nucleotides read TGCAGCGCCCTTTGGCAGTACTATGGCTACACCTTC. Translated, it gives CSALWQYYGYTF.

The J gene is TRBJ1-6, the V gene TRBV7-2, with 10 bases identical to TRBD1. The CDR3 consists of 16 residues. Germline values: CDR1 SGHTA, CDR2 FQGNSA. V was clipped by 5 bases and J by 9 bases; unmatched bases: 10. The CDR3 bases are TGTGCCAGCAGCCTAAGGGGACAGGGGTCGGGTTCACCCCTCCACTTT. It encodes CASSLRGQGSGSPLHF. The variable domain in full, with the rest retrieved from reference TRBV7-2 and TRBJ1-6, is GAGVSQSPSNKVTEKGKDVELRCDPISGHTALYWYRQSLGQGLEFLIYFQGNSAPDKSGLPSDRFSAERTGGSVSTLTIQRTQQEDSAVYLCASSLRGQGSGSPLHFGNGTRLTVT.

This clone was recorded only once. J is TRBJ2-7 and V is TRBV3-1 (or the pseudogene TRBV3-2); the match to TRBD2 covers 8 bases. The V gene's germline CDR1 is LGHDT and CDR2 YNNKEL (reference sequence). The CDR3 consists of 17 residues. The V and J ends lost 4 bases and 4 bases, in that order; junction bases with no gene match: 15. CDR3 loop: CASSRLPYPGGRYEQYF. DNA for the CDR3: TGTGCCAGCAGCCGCCTGCCCTATCCGGGAGGGCGTTACGAGCAGTACTTC.

The rearrangement uses TRBV7-8 and TRBJ1-2; 10 positions agree with TRBD1. Germline lookup yields CDR1 SGHVS and CDR2 FQNEAQ. The junction had 5 bases not matched to a gene; V was cut back by 1 base and J by 6 bases. The CDR3 consists of 15 residues. In DNA, the CDR3 is TGTGCCAGCAGCTTAGGCCGACAGGGGGCGAATGGCTACACCTTC. Amino acids: CASSLGRQGANGYTF.

This clone has just a few counts. The chain links TRBV28 to TRBJ1-2; 7 bases match TRBD1. CDR1 is MDHEN and CDR2 is SYDVKM in the germline V gene. V lost 7 bases and J lost 8; bases outside the gene matches: 7. The CDR3 runs 12 residues. The CDR3 DNA follows: TGTGCCAGCACCGACAGGGCGGGCGGCTACACCTTC. Translation: CASTDRAGGYTF.

The V gene is TRBV12-5, the J gene TRBJ2-3, with TRBD2 as a possible D gene (6 bases). The germline gives CDR1 LGHNT, CDR2 FRNRAP. The V gene lost 3 bases and the J gene lost 0 bases, with 13 bases spanning the gap. The CDR3 extends over 16 amino acids. The CDR3 reads CASGLYSGGSTDTQYF. In DNA form, the CDR3 reads TGTGCTAGTGGTTTATATAGCGGAGGGAGCACAGATACGCAGTATTTT.

The chain employs TRBV2 and TRBJ2-7; 7 positions agree with TRBD1. The germline V gene has CDR1 SNHLY and CDR2 FYNNEI. The CDR3 is 12 residues long. The V segment lost 4 bases and the J segment 4 bases; nucleotides outside the gene matches: 1. The CDR3 loop reads CASSAQGYEQYF. The CDR3 DNA reads TGTGCCAGCAGTGCACAGGGGTACGAGCAGTACTTC.

This chain links TRBV18 with TRBJ2-1; TRBD2 matches 9 bases. The CDR3 contains 16 residues. Germline V gene sequence: CDR1 KGHSH, CDR2 LQKENI. The J segment lost 6 bases and the V segment lost 3 bases, leaving 9 bases of the junction unmatched. The CDR3 nucleotides read TGTGCCAGCTCACCCAGGGCGGGAGGGCCCGTCAATGAGCAGTTCTTC. Encoded protein: CASSPRAGGPVNEQFF.

This rearrangement joins TRBV11-3 to TRBJ2-3, with a weak D call TRBD2 (6 bases). The CDR3 has 15 amino acids. The V gene's germline CDR1 is SGHNT and CDR2 YENEEA. Trimming removed 2 bases at V and 3 bases at J, with 12 bases between. The CDR3 region has the DNA TGTGCCAGCAGCTTACAGGGCGGGGCAACAGATACGCAGTATTTT. Translation: CASSLQGGATDTQYF.

This chain connects TRBV28 to TRBJ2-7, with 8 bases fitting TRBD1. Germline CDR1 MDHEN, CDR2 SYDVKM. J gave up 3 bases and V 5 bases, and 9 bases lay outside the gene matches. This CDR3 is built from 15 residues. The CDR3 nucleotides are TGTGCCAGCAGTACATTGGGGACAGGAAGCTACGAGCAGTACTTC. As protein: CASSTLGTGSYEQYF.

The J gene is TRBJ2-3, the V gene TRBV28; 9 nucleotides agree with TRBD1. Germline trimming cut 3 bases from V and 4 bases from J; bases unmatched to any gene: 8. The CDR3 is 16 amino acids. Looked up from germline, CDR1 is MDHEN and CDR2 is SYDVKM. CDR3 in amino acids: CASSFPGQGTSDTQYF. The CDR3 DNA reads TGTGCCAGCAGTTTCCCCGGACAGGGGACCTCAGATACGCAGTATTTT. Together with reference TRBV28 and TRBJ2-3, the CDR3 gives the full variable domain: DVKVTQSSRYLVKRTGEKVFLECVQDMDHENMFWYRQDPGLGLRLIYFSYDVKMKEKGDIPEGYSVSREKKERFSLILESASTNQTSMYLCASSFPGQGTSDTQYFGPGTRLTVL.

This chain connects TRBV5-1 to TRBJ2-1; possibly TRBD1 for D (6 bases). Per the germline V gene, CDR1 is SGHRS and CDR2 is YFSETQ. The CDR3 spans 15 residues. The germline V and J ends were trimmed by 5 bases and 0 bases, with 12 bases remaining between them. The CDR3 spells CASRETGFSYNEQFF. The CDR3 coding sequence is TGCGCCAGCAGAGAAACAGGGTTCTCCTACAATGAGCAGTTCTTC.

The CDR3 DNA reads TGTGCCAGCAGCCCCCACGTCACGCTGACGGGGCAGTACTTC. This translates into CASSPHVTLTGQYF. The rearrangement links TRBV3-1 (or the pseudogene TRBV3-2) to TRBJ2-7; unclear D gene. V was cut by 4 bases and J by 9 bases, with 19 bases left in between. Looked up from germline, CDR1 is LGHDT and CDR2 is YNNKEL (reference sequence). The CDR3 loop spans 14 amino acids.

This sequence joins TRBV28 and TRBJ2-2; 7 bases map to TRBD2. Per germline, CDR1 MDHEN and CDR2 SYDVKM. V gave up 4 bases and J gave up 6 bases; unmatched junction bases: 8. The CDR3 loop spans 15 amino acids. The CDR3 DNA reads as TGTGCCAGCAGTTACCTGTCTGGGGGGGCCGGGGAGCTGTTTTTT. This translates into CASSYLSGGAGELFF.

This chain uses TRBV6-1 with TRBJ1-4; 7 bases are shared with TRBD1. After removal of 3 bases from V and 3 bases from J, the junction contained 1 base not matched to a gene. The CDR3 runs 14 residues. In germline, CDR1 is MNHNS, CDR2 SASEGT. The CDR3 loop reads CASSEGQSNEKLFF. Here the CDR3 DNA reads TGTGCCAGCAGTGAGGGACAGTCTAATGAAAAACTGTTTTTT.

The chain joins TRBV7-8 to TRBJ1-4; possibly TRBD1 for D (6 bases). Between the trimmed V and J ends, which lost 1 base and 8 bases, there was a span of 8 bases. Looked up from germline, CDR1 is SGHVS and CDR2 is FQNEAQ. CDR3 size: 13 residues. The CDR3 DNA is TGTGCCAGCAGCTTAGGGCAGGGGGAAAAACTGTTTTTT. Protein: CASSLGQGEKLFF.

This sequence joins TRBV9 and TRBJ1-1; 11 bases fit TRBD1. The V and J ends lost 4 bases and 7 bases, in that order; junction bases with no gene match: 6. Germline V CDR1 and CDR2: SGDLS, YYNGEE. CDR3 length: 14 amino acids. The CDR3: CASSPRTGGNEAFF. The DNA for the CDR3 is TGTGCCAGCAGCCCGAGGACAGGGGGCAATGAAGCTTTCTTT.

This chain joins TRBV5-1 and TRBJ2-1; TRBD1 aligns across 7 bases. The CDR3 spans 15 residues. From germline, CDR1 is SGHRS and CDR2 YFSETQ. V dropped 4 bases and J dropped 0; count of bases not matched to a gene: 4. CDR3 protein: CASSPRDSSYNEQFF. CDR3 in DNA: TGCGCCAGCAGCCCCCGGGACAGCTCCTACAATGAGCAGTTCTTC.

This rearrangement joins TRBV10-3 to TRBJ1-3; 8 nucleotides match TRBD1. Germline assignment: CDR1 ENHRY and CDR2 SYGVKD. CDR3 size: 15 residues. V dropped 5 bases and J dropped 0; count of bases not matched to a gene: 3. Here the CDR3 DNA reads TGTGCCATCAGTCGACAGGGGACCTCTGGAAACACCATATATTTT. Amino acid sequence: CAISRQGTSGNTIYF.

This clone appeared once. CDR3 nucleotide sequence: TGTGCCAGCAGTTTATTAAATTACGAGCAGTACTTC. This sequence encodes CASSLLNYEQYF. The chain combines TRBV12-3 or TRBV12-4 with TRBJ2-7, with unresolved D. Trimming removed 2 bases at V and 4 bases at J, with 6 bases between. The CDR3 length is 12 residues.

This chain links TRBV11-2 with TRBJ1-1, with TRBD1 as a possible D gene (6 bases). V lost 6 bases and J 4 bases, leaving 15 bases between the germline ends. CDR3 length: 14 residues. The germline gives CDR1 SGHAT, CDR2 FQNNGV. The CDR3 DNA reads TGTGCCAGCAGGTCTTCCACAGGGACCACTGAAGCTTTCTTT. Encoded protein: CASRSSTGTTEAFF.

This clone has at least ten counts. The chain is built from TRBV9 and TRBJ2-5; 9 bases agree with TRBD2. This CDR3 contains 18 residues. J lost 2 bases, V lost 0 bases, and 11 bases had no gene match. Germline CDR1 is SGDLS and CDR2 is YYNGEE. The DNA of the CDR3 is TGTGCCAGCAGCGTAGGAGGGAGGAGCGGGGGGCCGCAAGAGACCCAGTACTTC. Its translation is CASSVGGRSGGPQETQYF.

This rearrangement joins TRBV28 to TRBJ1-3, with D uncertain. Germline lookup yields CDR1 MDHEN and CDR2 SYDVKM. Trimming took off 6 bases at V and 0 bases at J, with 9 bases between the two ends. This CDR3 contains 14 residues. This CDR3 reads CASSLGYSGNTIYF. The CDR3 bases are TGTGCCAGCAGCCTAGGCTACTCTGGAAACACCATATATTTT.

The chain couples TRBV12-3 or TRBV12-4 to TRBJ1-4, with 8 bases identical to TRBD1. This CDR3 is 13 amino acids long. Germline trimming cut 6 bases from V and 6 bases from J; bases unmatched to any gene: 3. In DNA, the CDR3 is TGTGCCAGCAGCTGGACAGGGCATGAAAAACTGTTTTTT. Translation: CASSWTGHEKLFF.

The gene calls are TRBV6-2 or TRBV6-3 and TRBJ2-4; TRBD2 matches 9 bases. In germline, CDR1 is MNHEY, CDR2 SVGEGT. The CDR3 runs to 18 residues. V lost 4 bases and J lost 2; bases outside the gene matches: 12. DNA of the CDR3: TGTGCCAGCAGTTTCCGGGCTAGCGGGATTGGGTCCAAAAACATTCAGTACTTC. Translation gives CASSFRASGIGSKNIQYF.